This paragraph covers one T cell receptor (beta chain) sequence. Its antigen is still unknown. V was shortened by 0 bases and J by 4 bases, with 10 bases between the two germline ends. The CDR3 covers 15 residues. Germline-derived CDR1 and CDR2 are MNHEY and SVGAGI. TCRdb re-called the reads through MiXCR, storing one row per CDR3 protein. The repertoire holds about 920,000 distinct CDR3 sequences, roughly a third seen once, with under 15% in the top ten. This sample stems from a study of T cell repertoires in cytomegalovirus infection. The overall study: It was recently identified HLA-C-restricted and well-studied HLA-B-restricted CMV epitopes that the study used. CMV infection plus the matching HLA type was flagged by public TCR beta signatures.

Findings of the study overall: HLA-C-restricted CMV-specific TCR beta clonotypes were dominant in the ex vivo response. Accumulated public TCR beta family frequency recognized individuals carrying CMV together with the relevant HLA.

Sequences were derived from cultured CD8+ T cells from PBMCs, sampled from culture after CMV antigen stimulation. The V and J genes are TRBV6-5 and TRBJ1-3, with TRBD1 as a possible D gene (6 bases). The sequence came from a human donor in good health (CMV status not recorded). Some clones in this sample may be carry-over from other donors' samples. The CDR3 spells CASSYSDRPGNTIYF. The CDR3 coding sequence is TGTGCCAGCAGTTACTCAGACAGGCCAGGAAACACCATATATTTT.